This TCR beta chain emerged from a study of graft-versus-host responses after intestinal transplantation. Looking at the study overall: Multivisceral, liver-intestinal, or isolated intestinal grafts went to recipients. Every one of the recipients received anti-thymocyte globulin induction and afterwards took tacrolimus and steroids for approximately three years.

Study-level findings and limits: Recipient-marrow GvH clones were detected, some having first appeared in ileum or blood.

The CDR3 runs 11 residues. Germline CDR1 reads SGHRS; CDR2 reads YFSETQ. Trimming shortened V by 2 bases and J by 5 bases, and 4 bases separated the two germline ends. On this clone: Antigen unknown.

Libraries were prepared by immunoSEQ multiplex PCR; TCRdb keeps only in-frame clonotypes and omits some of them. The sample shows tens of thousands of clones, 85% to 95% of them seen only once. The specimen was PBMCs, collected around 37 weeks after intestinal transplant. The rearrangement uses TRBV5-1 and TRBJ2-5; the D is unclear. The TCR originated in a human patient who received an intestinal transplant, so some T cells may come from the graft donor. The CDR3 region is CASSFGETQYF. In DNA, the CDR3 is TGCGCCAGCAGCTTTGGTGAGACCCAGTACTTC.